The 13 T cell receptor beta chains reported below all come from one sample, sequenced in a study of naive and memory T cell subsets. TCR cDNA received a 3' ligated oligonucleotide that carried a UMI. Four PCR rounds used nested alpha and beta constant region primers plus the SP2 primer. TCRdb re-called the 5' RACE reads through MiXCR, storing one row per CDR3 protein. Counted here are around 30,000 distinct CDR3 sequences, over 15% occurring once; the ten biggest clones make up roughly 2.6%. The origin of the receptors is a female donor in good health.

This clonotype was seen ten or more times. The chain uses TRBV6-1 and TRBJ1-2; D gene uncertain. The CDR3 consists of 12 residues. Germline V CDR1 and CDR2: MNHNS, SASEGT. The V end lost 5 bases, the J end lost 9 bases, and 13 bases lay between the germline ends. The CDR3 region is CASSPRRTSYTF. The CDR3, as DNA: TGTGCCAGCAGTCCCCGACGGACGAGCTACACCTTC.

A few counts support this clonotype. The chain uses TRBV5-1 and TRBJ2-5; D remains ambiguous. The CDR3 runs 13 residues. From germline, CDR1 is SGHRS and CDR2 YFSETQ. Trimming cost V 0 bases and J 1 base, with 4 bases left between them. CDR3 protein: CASSLDSQETQYF. DNA for the CDR3: TGCGCCAGCAGCTTGGACAGCCAAGAGACCCAGTACTTC.

This clonotype was observed a few times. The gene calls are TRBV29-1 and TRBJ1-1; the match to TRBD1 covers 7 bases. The germline V gene encodes CDR1 SQVTM and CDR2 ANQGSEA. J was trimmed by 5 bases and V by 3 bases; bases with no gene match: 3. The CDR3 extends over 12 amino acids. CDR3 sequence reads: CSVDRGRTEAFF. The CDR3 DNA sequence: TGCAGCGTTGACAGGGGGAGGACTGAAGCTTTCTTT.

The CDR3: CSVETGLRNTGELFF. CDR3 nucleotide sequence: TGCAGCGTTGAAACGGGGCTCCGGAACACCGGGGAGCTGTTTTTT. This chain uses TRBV29-1 with TRBJ2-2; D possibly matches TRBD1 or TRBD2 (5 bases each). Germline V gene lookup returns CDR1 SQVTM and CDR2 ANQGSEA. The CDR3 covers 15 residues. The V gene lost 2 bases and the J gene lost 1 base, with 11 bases spanning the gap.

In its sample, this clonotype ranks as medium-sized (0.01 to 0.1%). This chain joins TRBV4-1 and TRBJ2-7, with 8 bases aligning to TRBD2. This CDR3 spans 19 amino acids. Germline-derived CDR1 and CDR2 are MGHRA and YSYEKL. V was pared by 1 base and J by 1 base, with 15 bases of the junction left unmatched. CDR3 in amino acids: CASSQVGKRGPIGSYEQYF. For the CDR3, the DNA is TGCGCCAGCAGCCAAGTCGGAAAGCGGGGGCCGATTGGGTCCTACGAGCAGTACTTC.

This clonotype was detected many times. The V gene is TRBV18, the J gene TRBJ1-2, with 12 bases matching TRBD1. The CDR3 extends over 18 amino acids. The trim removed 1 base at V and 3 bases at J, leaving 9 bases unmatched. Germline V gene sequence: CDR1 KGHSH, CDR2 LQKENI. The CDR3 DNA follows: TGTGCCAGCTCACCACGCCGGGACAGGGGGCATCAAGACTATGGCTACACCTTC. Translating it yields CASSPRRDRGHQDYGYTF.

This clonotype was found many times. This sequence joins TRBV29-1 and TRBJ2-5, with 8 bases identical to TRBD1. Germline lookup yields CDR1 SQVTM and CDR2 ANQGSEA. The CDR3 is made up of 14 amino acids. J lost 4 bases, V lost 5 bases, and 9 bases had no gene match. CDR3: CSVTGQVARETQYF. The CDR3 nucleotides read TGCAGCGTTACGGGACAGGTTGCGCGAGAGACCCAGTACTTC.

A few counts support this clonotype. V is TRBV7-6 and J is TRBJ1-4, with 7 bases identical to TRBD1. CDR3 size: 16 residues. The J segment lost 4 bases and the V segment lost 1 base, leaving 6 bases of the junction unmatched. Germline assignment: CDR1 SGHVS and CDR2 FNYEAQ. As DNA, the CDR3 is TGTGCCAGCAGCTTAGACCTCAGGGGGAATAATGAAAAACTGTTTTTT. Translated: CASSLDLRGNNEKLFF.

This chain connects TRBV6-1 to TRBJ2-1; TRBD2 agrees at 8 bases. Germline CDR1 and CDR2: MNHNS and SASEGT. The V segment lost 2 bases and the J segment 1 base; nucleotides outside the gene matches: 7. This CDR3 has 17 amino acids. CDR3 region: CASSEPGGGRSYNEQFF. Here the CDR3 DNA reads TGTGCCAGCAGTGAACCTGGCGGGGGGAGGTCCTACAATGAGCAGTTCTTC.

This clonotype was seen many times. The chain links TRBV7-2 to TRBJ2-7; D is uncertain. The CDR3 covers 12 residues. Germline V gene sequence: CDR1 SGHTA, CDR2 FQGNSA. Trimming stripped 2 bases from V and 3 bases from J, with 5 bases between. Written as DNA, the CDR3 is TGTGCCAGCAGCTTATTGTACTACGAGCAGTACTTC. It specifies CASSLLYYEQYF.

This clonotype came up many times. This sequence joins TRBV11-2 and TRBJ1-2, with D unclear. Trimming took off 5 bases at V and 3 bases at J, with 19 bases between the two ends. CDR3 length: 16 residues. CDR1 and CDR2 from the germline V gene are SGHAT and FQNNGV. The CDR3 nucleotides are TGTGCCAGCAGCGCATGGCCGAAGGGAAGAGACTATGGCTACACCTTC. It translates to CASSAWPKGRDYGYTF.

J is TRBJ2-5 and V is TRBV20-1, with TRBD2 identical over 13 bases. CDR3 length: 14 amino acids. Germline V gene data show CDR1 as DFQATT and CDR2 as SNEGSKA (reference sequence). J gave up 5 bases and V 5 bases, and 5 bases lay outside the gene matches. The CDR3 reads CSALTSGGGETQYF. The CDR3, as DNA: TGCAGTGCTTTAACTAGCGGGGGGGGTGAGACCCAGTACTTC.

The chain recombines TRBV20-1 with TRBJ2-7, with a weak D call TRBD2 (7 bases). Germline CDR1 DFQATT, CDR2 SNEGSKA (reference sequence). CDR3 length equals 13 residues. Trimming removed 3 bases at V and 5 bases at J, with 14 bases between. CDR3 protein: CSASRGGRDEQYF. DNA for the CDR3: TGCAGTGCTAGTCGAGGGGGGAGGGACGAGCAGTACTTC.